These 8 T cell receptor beta chains share one sample of origin, sequenced in a study of CD8+CD57+ T cells in acquired aplastic anemia. Patients picked for sequencing had shown CD8+CD57+ cell expansion detected by flow cytometry. TCR beta VDJ and CDR3 were profiled, and genomic DNA was the template. MiXCR, run by TCRdb on the reads, gives a single entry per CDR3 protein. The sample holds around 160,000 distinct CDR3 sequences, around half seen once. The sequencing input was sorted CD4+, CD8+, or CD8+CD57+ T cells (not recorded which) from PBMCs. These receptors came from a human donor with aplastic anemia.

The chain has TRBV24-1 and TRBJ2-7, with 9 bases lining up with TRBD2. Trimming removed 4 bases from V and 4 bases from J; junction bases left unmatched: 7. This CDR3 region has 15 residues. The germline V gene encodes CDR1 KGHDR and CDR2 SFDVKD. The CDR3 DNA follows: TGTGCCACCAGTGAGTCGCTAGCGGGGAGATACGAGCAGTACTTC. It is translated as CATSESLAGRYEQYF.

This clonotype was counted many times. V is TRBV24-1 and J is TRBJ2-3, with D uncertain. The CDR3 is made up of 13 amino acids. Germline V gene sequence: CDR1 KGHDR, CDR2 SFDVKD. V was cut by 8 bases and J by 2 bases, with 10 bases left in between. This CDR3 reads CATNQASTDTQYF. DNA for the CDR3: TGTGCCACCAACCAGGCGTCCACAGATACGCAGTATTTT.

This clonotype was seen at least ten times. V usage is TRBV2 and J usage is TRBJ1-5, with D unclear. From germline, CDR1 is SNHLY and CDR2 FYNNEI. The CDR3 has 14 residues. V was pared by 8 bases and J by 1 base, with 12 bases between. Here the CDR3 reads CASVTSTSNQPQHF. The CDR3 bases are TGTGCCAGCGTAACGTCGACAAGCAATCAGCCCCAGCATTTT.

This clonotype was seen only a few times. With a much larger clone just one base away, this may be a read error. The V call is TRBV5-1, the J call TRBJ1-1; D gene uncertain. CDR1 and CDR2 from the germline V gene are SGHRS and YFSETQ. V was clipped by 3 bases and J by 3 bases, with 6 bases between them. The length of the CDR3 is 12 residues. CDR3 DNA sequence: TGCGCCAGCAGCTCGGTTGACACTGAAGCTTTCTTT. Protein product: CASSSVDTEAFF.

As to this clonotype: A junction boundary mismatches the germline segment, possibly from a read error. The J gene is TRBJ1-2, the V gene TRBV18; D is perhaps TRBD1 (6 bases). CDR3 length: 14 residues. CDR1 is KGHSH and CDR2 is LQKENI in the germline V gene. CDR3 nucleotides: TGTGCCGGCTCACCTCGGACAGAAAACTATGGCTACACCTTC. It specifies CAGSPRTENYGYTF.

The CDR3 sequence: CASSIGGYGEPQHF. In DNA form, the CDR3 reads TGTGCCAGCAGCATCGGCGGTTATGGAGAGCCCCAGCATTTT. The rearrangement links TRBV7-9 to TRBJ1-5, with D unresolved. V was trimmed by 5 bases and J by 8 bases, leaving 16 bases between them. The CDR3 runs to 14 residues. The germline CDR1 and CDR2 sequences are SEHNR and FQNEAQ (reference sequence).

This clonotype was seen many times. The V call is TRBV14, the J call TRBJ2-1; TRBD1 aligns across 9 bases. The V and J ends lost 1 base and 16 bases, in that order; junction bases with no gene match: 14. The germline V gene has CDR1 SGHDN and CDR2 FVKESK. The CDR3 length is 15 residues. Here the CDR3 reads CASSQAGTGSHYAFF. The DNA for the CDR3 is TGTGCCAGCAGCCAAGCCGGGACAGGGAGTCACTATGCCTTCTTC.

This clonotype was detected many times. The chain combines TRBV19 with TRBJ1-5, with D unresolved. With 4 bases removed from V and 5 bases from J, the gap between germline ends came to 15 bases. The germline V gene encodes CDR1 LNHDA and CDR2 SQIVND (reference sequence). This CDR3 spans 15 amino acids. The CDR3 is CASSRSSSFDQPQHF. CDR3 DNA sequence: TGTGCCAGTAGTAGATCTTCCAGTTTTGATCAGCCCCAGCATTTT.